Following are 22 T cell receptor beta chains from one sample sequenced in a study of cytomegalovirus exposure and HLA in healthy donors. PCR employed 60 Vbeta and 13 Jbeta primers. This table comes from immunoSEQ multiplex PCR, and its TCRdb copy is limited to in-frame clones, with some not included. Of some 190,000 clones detected, 70% to 85% appear once; the ten largest clones hold roughly 3.1%. Material: PBMCs. These receptors originate from a man aged 35 to 55 in good health and CMV-seropositive.

This chain connects TRBV4-2 to TRBJ2-3; 7 bases map to TRBD1. Germline V lookup: CDR1 LGHNA, CDR2 YNFKEQ. V lost 4 bases, J lost 2 bases, and 9 bases stayed unmatched. This CDR3 spans 16 amino acids. This CDR3 reads CASSPRTGLPTDTQYF. The DNA of the CDR3 is TGTGCCAGCAGCCCCAGGACAGGACTCCCCACAGATACGCAGTATTTT.

This chain connects TRBV5-1 to TRBJ2-3; D is unclear. CDR1 and CDR2 (germline): SGHRS, YFSETQ. CDR3 length: 14 residues. The ends were cut back, 0 bases at V and 2 bases at J, with 7 bases in the middle. This chain's CDR3 is CASSLGPSTDTQYF. The CDR3 DNA follows: TGCGCCAGCAGCTTGGGGCCGTCCACAGATACGCAGTATTTT.

The rearrangement joins TRBV2 to TRBJ1-4; the D gene is possibly TRBD1 (6 bases). Germline V gene lookup returns CDR1 SNHLY and CDR2 FYNNEI. This CDR3 has 13 amino acids. V lost 5 bases to trimming and J lost 6 bases, with 10 bases between them. CDR3 bases: TGTGCCAGCAGTTACAGGGAAGATGAAAAACTGTTTTTT. Amino acid sequence: CASSYREDEKLFF.

J is TRBJ1-4 and V is TRBV28; TRBD1 matches at 11 bases. The CDR3 consists of 16 residues. CDR1 MDHEN and CDR2 SYDVKM come from the germline V gene. J gave up 0 bases and V 5 bases, and 2 bases lay outside the gene matches. CDR3 sequence: CASSGTGGATNEKLFF. CDR3 nucleotide sequence: TGTGCCAGCAGTGGGACAGGGGGGGCAACTAATGAAAAACTGTTTTTT. Full variable domain (rest looked up from reference TRBV28 and TRBJ1-4): DVKVTQSSRYLVKRTGEKVFLECVQDMDHENMFWYRQDPGLGLRLIYFSYDVKMKEKGDIPEGYSVSREKKERFSLILESASTNQTSMYLCASSGTGGATNEKLFFGSGTQLSVL.

CDR3 in amino acids: CASTRGGVKGYGYTF. CDR3 sequence (DNA): TGTGCCAGCACCCGAGGGGGGGTGAAGGGTTATGGCTACACCTTC. The chain uses TRBV19 and TRBJ1-2; a possible D gene is TRBD1 (6 bases). With 9 bases removed from V and 5 bases from J, the gap between germline ends came to 22 bases. The CDR3 is made up of 15 amino acids. In germline, CDR1 is LNHDA, CDR2 SQIVND (reference sequence).

This chain uses TRBV19 with TRBJ2-7; 8 positions agree with TRBD2. The CDR3 is made up of 15 amino acids. Germline V gene sequence: CDR1 LNHDA, CDR2 SQIVND (reference sequence). The ends lost 3 bases at V and 8 bases at J; junction bases unmatched: 12. For the CDR3, the DNA is TGTGCCAGTAGTATCATAAGCCTAGCGGGTCCCCAGCAGTACTTC. Protein sequence: CASSIISLAGPQQYF. Full variable domain (rest looked up from reference TRBV19 and TRBJ2-7): DGGITQSPKYLFRKEGQNVTLSCEQNLNHDAMYWYRQDPGQGLRLIYYSQIVNDFQKGDIAEGYSVSREKKESFPLTVTSAQKNPTAFYLCASSIISLAGPQQYFGPGTRLTVT.

The chain carries TRBV6-1 and TRBJ1-5; TRBD1 agrees at 7 bases. Germline lookup yields CDR1 MNHNS and CDR2 SASEGT. This CDR3 is built from 14 residues. Trimming at V came to 6 bases and at J to 7 bases, leaving 9 bases not matched to a gene. In nucleotides, the CDR3 is TGTGCCAGCAGCCCCGGAGGAGGGGGCCAGCCCCAGCATTTT. Encoded protein: CASSPGGGGQPQHF.

This clone occurred once. The genes are TRBV28 and TRBJ1-2, with TRBD1 identical over 11 bases. CDR1 and CDR2 (germline): MDHEN, SYDVKM. This CDR3 spans 16 amino acids. Trimming cost V 4 bases and J 4 bases; bases outside gene matches: 8. The CDR3 loop reads CASSSGTGGWSYGYTF. The CDR3 DNA sequence: TGTGCCAGCAGTTCCGGGACAGGGGGATGGAGCTATGGCTACACCTTC.

V and J are TRBV27 and TRBJ2-7, with D possibly matching TRBD2 (5 bases). Germline V gene lookup returns CDR1 MNHEY and CDR2 SMNVEV (reference sequence). V lost 3 bases to trimming and J lost 6 bases, with 15 bases between them. CDR3 length equals 14 residues. The CDR3 sequence: CASSFGGEGGEQYF. The CDR3 bases are TGTGCCAGCAGTTTCGGAGGAGAAGGAGGCGAGCAGTACTTC.

The chain combines TRBV6-9 with TRBJ1-2; perhaps TRBD1 as D (6 bases). This CDR3 spans 16 amino acids. Trimming removed 3 bases from V and 8 bases from J, with 22 bases in between. CDR1 MNHGY and CDR2 SVAAGI come from the germline V gene. DNA for the CDR3: TGTGCCAGCAGTTACCACCCACCGGGGGGGCATCGAGGCTACACCTTC. It encodes CASSYHPPGGHRGYTF.

The V gene is TRBV5-8, the J gene TRBJ1-4, with a tentative D call TRBD1 (5 bases). CDR3 length equals 16 residues. The V end was cut by 1 base, the J end by 7 bases, with 17 bases between. Germline V lookup: CDR1 SGHTS, CDR2 YDEGEE. CDR3: CASSLRWGDGREKLFF. CDR3 nucleotides: TGTGCCAGCAGCTTGCGGTGGGGGGACGGCCGTGAAAAACTGTTTTTT.

The J gene is TRBJ2-7, the V gene TRBV5-8, with D maybe TRBD2 (5 bases). Looked up from germline, CDR1 is SGHTS and CDR2 is YDEGEE. V was shortened by 4 bases and J by 7 bases, with 21 bases between the two germline ends. This CDR3 spans 15 amino acids. The CDR3 protein is CASSPPGILYPEQYF. In nucleotides, the CDR3 is TGTGCCAGCAGCCCACCCGGGATCCTCTACCCGGAGCAGTACTTC.

The DNA of the CDR3 is TGTGCCAGCAGTTACTCGAGGCAGAACACCGGGGAGCTGTTTTTT. Translated: CASSYSRQNTGELFF. The chain carries TRBV6-5 and TRBJ2-2; no clear D. The CDR3 runs to 15 residues. The V gene lost 0 bases and the J gene lost 1 base, with 6 bases spanning the gap. The germline gives CDR1 MNHEY, CDR2 SVGAGI.

The CDR3 nucleotides are TGTGCCAGCAGTGGCGGTGAGCAGTTCTTC. Encoded protein: CASSGGEQFF. This chain links TRBV2 with TRBJ2-1; D gene unclear. V was pared by 4 bases and J by 9 bases, with 4 bases between. This CDR3 is 10 amino acids long. Germline lookup yields CDR1 SNHLY and CDR2 FYNNEI.

The chain uses TRBV4-3 and TRBJ2-2; weak D call: TRBD1 (6 bases). The CDR3 is made up of 14 amino acids. Germline V gives CDR1 LGHNA, CDR2 YSLEER. The germline V and J ends were trimmed by 6 bases and 1 base, with 9 bases remaining between them. The CDR3 DNA sequence: TGCGCCAGCAGACCGGACAGGAACACCGGGGAGCTGTTTTTT. Translation: CASRPDRNTGELFF.

The V and J genes are TRBV12-2 and TRBJ2-3; the listed D gene, TRBD2, was not tested against the DNA. TRBV12-2 is a known pseudogene. The CDR3 runs 13 residues. The CDR3 region is CAKRRRRLDTQYF. CDR3 nucleotide sequence: TGTGCCAAGCGCAGAAGAAGATTGGATACGCAGTATTTT.

In regard to this clone: The same CDR3 can be traced to other DNA sequences in this sample. The V gene is TRBV5-1, the J gene TRBJ2-1; 8 positions match TRBD2. Germline V gene sequence: CDR1 SGHRS, CDR2 YFSETQ. J lost 1 base, V lost 0 bases, and 0 bases had no gene match. This CDR3 has 15 residues. The CDR3 DNA reads as TGCGCCAGCAGCTTGGGCGGGGGGTCCTACAATGAGCAGTTCTTC. It specifies CASSLGGGSYNEQFF.

This clone showed up just once. The chain links TRBV5-4 to TRBJ1-4; 10 nucleotides line up with TRBD1. J was trimmed by 6 bases and V by 4 bases; bases with no gene match: 9. CDR1 SGHNT and CDR2 YYREEE come from the germline V gene (reference sequence). The CDR3 covers 16 residues. Here the CDR3 DNA reads TGTGCCAGCAGCCTGACGGGACAGGGGACCTATGAAAAACTGTTTTTT. It encodes CASSLTGQGTYEKLFF. Looking up the rest from reference TRBV5-4 and TRBJ1-4 gives the full variable domain: ETGVTQSPTHLIKTRGQQVTLRCSSQSGHNTVSWYQQALGQGPQFIFQYYREEENGRGNFPPRFSGLQFPNYSSELNVNALELDDSALYLCASSLTGQGTYEKLFFGSGTQLSVL.

V usage is TRBV19 and J usage is TRBJ2-3; weak D call: TRBD2 (5 bases). V was cut by 6 bases and J by 4 bases, with 11 bases left in between. Germline V gene lookup returns CDR1 LNHDA and CDR2 SQIVND (reference sequence). The CDR3 consists of 13 residues. CDR3 nucleotides: TGTGCCAGTAGCCTGAGGCGGGCAGATACGCAGTATTTT. It translates to CASSLRRADTQYF.

The gene calls are TRBV7-3 and TRBJ2-3, with TRBD2 matching over 11 bases. This CDR3 region has 16 residues. V trimming: 3 bases; J trimming: 6 bases; junction bases outside the gene matches: 8. Germline V CDR1 and CDR2: SGHTA, FQGTGA. CDR3 residues: CASSFTSGGDWDTQYF. DNA for the CDR3: TGTGCCAGCAGCTTCACTAGCGGGGGCGACTGGGATACGCAGTATTTT. Supplemented by reference TRBV7-3 and TRBJ2-3, the full variable domain reads GAGVSQTPSNKVTEKGKYVELRCDPISGHTALYWYRQSLGQGPEFLIYFQGTGAADDSGLPNDRFFAVRPEGSVSTLKIQRTERGDSAVYLCASSFTSGGDWDTQYFGPGTRLTVL.

This chain uses TRBV19 with TRBJ1-1; 8 bases fit TRBD1. Germline V gene lookup returns CDR1 LNHDA and CDR2 SQIVND (reference sequence). This CDR3 is 15 amino acids long. Trimming took 5 bases from V and 0 from J; bases not matched to a gene: 5. CDR3 DNA sequence: TGTGCCAGTAGTCCGGCGGGACAGGTGAACACTGAAGCTTTCTTT. Amino acid sequence: CASSPAGQVNTEAFF.

The chain combines TRBV9 with TRBJ2-5; 8 nucleotides agree with TRBD2. Trimming cost V 5 bases and J 5 bases; bases outside gene matches: 17. The CDR3 is 17 amino acids. CDR1 and CDR2 (germline): SGDLS, YYNGEE. The CDR3 DNA follows: TGTGCCAGCAGTCTCCGAGATGGCGGGGGGCTTCCGGAGACCCAGTACTTC. Translation gives CASSLRDGGGLPETQYF.